The clone carrying this T cell receptor beta chain was seen more than once but under ten times. V was clipped by 3 bases and J by 3 bases, with 9 bases between them. Germline values: CDR1 KGHSH, CDR2 LQKENI. CDR3 length: 13 residues. The data were taken from a study of blood T cell repertoires in COVID-19. In the study overall: The United States, Italy and Spain were the sources of the acute and convalescent COVID-19 samples. T cells, B-cell-depleted T cells, or PBMCs supplied cDNA or gDNA.

In the original processing: Amplifying reference gene primers gave estimates of nucleated cell counts. Assay: immunoSEQ multiplex PCR; the TCRdb copy retains only in-frame clones and omits some. V and J calls and clone size are as listed in that table; D and trimming were resolved from the DNA. Among approximately 170,000 clones listed, about 85% were seen once. The sequence was obtained from a man in his 70s who had recovered from COVID-19. Sequencing input: peripheral blood. J is TRBJ2-7 and V is TRBV18, with D tentatively TRBD2 (5 bases). The DNA for the CDR3 is TGTGCCAGCTCACCCGGACTGAACTACGAGCAGTACTTC. This translates into CASSPGLNYEQYF. Using reference TRBV18 and TRBJ2-7 for the parts outside the CDR3, the full variable domain is NAGVMQNPRHLVRRRGQEARLRCSPMKGHSHVYWYRQLPEEGLKFMVYLQKENIIDESGMPKERFSAEFPKEGPSILRIQQVVRGDSAAYFCASSPGLNYEQYFGPGTRLTVT.